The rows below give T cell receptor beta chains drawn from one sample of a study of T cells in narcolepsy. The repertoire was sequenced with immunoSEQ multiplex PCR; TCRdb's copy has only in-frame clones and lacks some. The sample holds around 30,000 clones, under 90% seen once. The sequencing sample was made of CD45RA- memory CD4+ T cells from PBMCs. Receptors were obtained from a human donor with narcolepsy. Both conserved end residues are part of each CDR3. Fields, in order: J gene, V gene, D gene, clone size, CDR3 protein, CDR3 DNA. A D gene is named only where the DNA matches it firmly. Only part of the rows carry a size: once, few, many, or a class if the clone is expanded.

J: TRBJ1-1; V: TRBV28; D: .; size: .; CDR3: CASSLSGRGNTEAFF; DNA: TGTGCCAGCAGTTTATCCGGCAGGGGGAACACTGAAGCTTTCTTT
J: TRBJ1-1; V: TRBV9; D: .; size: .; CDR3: CASSAQRGGAAFMSAEAFF; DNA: TGTGCCAGCAGCGCCCAGAGGGGGGGGGCTGCTTTTATGAGCGCTGAAGCTTTCTTT
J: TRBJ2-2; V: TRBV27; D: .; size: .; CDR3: CASSQYRVRGTGELFF; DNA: TGTGCCAGCAGCCAATACAGGGTTAGGGGGACCGGGGAGCTGTTTTTT
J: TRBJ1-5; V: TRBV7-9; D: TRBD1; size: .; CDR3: CASSPGTGGNQPQHF; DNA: TGTGCCAGCAGCCCCGGGACAGGGGGCAATCAGCCCCAGCATTTT
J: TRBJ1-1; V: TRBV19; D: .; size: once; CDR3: CASSEQGYPEAFF; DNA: TGTGCCAGTAGTGAACAGGGATACCCTGAAGCTTTCTTT
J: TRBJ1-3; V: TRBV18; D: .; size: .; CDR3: CASSPLKYGNTIYF; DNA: TGTGCCAGCTCACCGCTGAAGTATGGAAACACCATATATTTT
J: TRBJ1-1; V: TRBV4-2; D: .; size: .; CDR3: CASSQTDTTEAFF; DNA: TGTGCCAGCAGCCAGACAGACACCACTGAAGCTTTCTTT
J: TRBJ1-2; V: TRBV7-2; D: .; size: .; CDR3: CASSQDGRYGYTF; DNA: TGTGCCAGCAGCCAGGACGGCCGCTATGGCTACACCTTC
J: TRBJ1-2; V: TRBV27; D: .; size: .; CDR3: CASSPPGTLYGYTF; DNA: TGTGCCAGCAGTCCCCCCGGGACACTCTATGGCTACACCTTC
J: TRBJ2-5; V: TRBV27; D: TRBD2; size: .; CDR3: CASRPALVYRGGQGTQYF; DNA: TGTGCCAGCAGACCGGCGCTGGTGTATCGGGGGGGGCAGGGGACCCAGTACTTC
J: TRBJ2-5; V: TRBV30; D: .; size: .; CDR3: CAWGRLQETQYF; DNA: TGTGCCTGGGGACGGCTCCAAGAGACCCAGTACTTC
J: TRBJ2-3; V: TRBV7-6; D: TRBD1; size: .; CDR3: CASSLVATGGGDTQYF; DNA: TGTGCCAGCAGCTTAGTTGCTACAGGGGGTGGAGATACGCAGTATTTT
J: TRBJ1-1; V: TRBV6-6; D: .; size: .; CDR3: CASSYSTQFTEAFF; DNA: TGTGCCAGCAGTTACTCGACCCAGTTCACCGAAGCTTTCTTT
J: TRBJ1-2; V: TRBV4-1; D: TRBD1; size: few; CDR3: CASSQTWTGGNYGYTF; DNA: TGCGCCAGCAGCCAGACTTGGACAGGTGGCAACTATGGCTACACCTTC
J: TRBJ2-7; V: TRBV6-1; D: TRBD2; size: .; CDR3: CASSEGRAGAPSYEQYF; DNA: TGTGCCAGCAGTGAAGGTCGGGCGGGAGCTCCTTCCTACGAGCAGTACTTC
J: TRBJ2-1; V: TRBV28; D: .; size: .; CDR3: CASSLPGEQFF; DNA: TGTGCCAGCAGTTTACCCGGTGAGCAGTTCTTC
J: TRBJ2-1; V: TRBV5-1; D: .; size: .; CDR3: CASSLTGQDEQFF; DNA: TGCGCCAGCAGCTTGACAGGGCAAGATGAGCAGTTCTTC
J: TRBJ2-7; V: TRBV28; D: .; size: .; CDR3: CASSSPGAFYEQYF; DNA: TGTGCCAGCAGCTCCCCGGGGGCCTTCTACGAGCAGTACTTC
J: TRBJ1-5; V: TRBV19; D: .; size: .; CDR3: CASLPHTGTDQPQHF; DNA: TGTGCCAGCCTTCCTCACACAGGGACCGATCAGCCCCAGCATTTT
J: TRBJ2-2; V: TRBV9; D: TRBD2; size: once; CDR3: CASRGGRSTGELFF; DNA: TGTGCCAGCCGGGGGGGAAGGTCCACCGGGGAGCTGTTTTTT
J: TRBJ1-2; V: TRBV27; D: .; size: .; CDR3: CASSLKVGTSSKNYGYTF; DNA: TGTGCCAGCAGTTTGAAGGTCGGGACTTCGAGCAAAAACTATGGCTACACCTTC
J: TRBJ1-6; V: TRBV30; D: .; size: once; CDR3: CAGVRSQGSPLHF; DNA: TGTGCCGGGGTTCGGAGTCAAGGGTCACCCCTCCACTTT
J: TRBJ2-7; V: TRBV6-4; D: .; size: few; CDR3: CASSGRRVPSYEQYF; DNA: TGTGCCAGCAGTGGGAGACGAGTACCATCCTACGAGCAGTACTTC
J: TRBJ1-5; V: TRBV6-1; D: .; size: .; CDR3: CASSEGGRAGNQPQHF; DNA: TGTGCCAGCAGTGAAGGTGGTAGGGCTGGGAATCAGCCCCAGCATTTT
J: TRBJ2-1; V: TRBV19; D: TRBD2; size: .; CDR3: CASSFSGRAKTHEQFF; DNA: TGTGCCAGTAGTTTTAGCGGGAGGGCCAAAACCCATGAGCAGTTCTTC
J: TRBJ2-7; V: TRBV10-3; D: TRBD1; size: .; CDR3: CAISDGQDSYEQYF; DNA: TGTGCCATCAGTGACGGACAGGATTCGTACGAGCAGTACTTC
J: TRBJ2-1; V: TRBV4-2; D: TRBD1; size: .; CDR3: CASSQEGQGANEQFF; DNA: TGTGCCAGCAGCCAAGAGGGACAGGGGGCCAATGAGCAGTTCTTC